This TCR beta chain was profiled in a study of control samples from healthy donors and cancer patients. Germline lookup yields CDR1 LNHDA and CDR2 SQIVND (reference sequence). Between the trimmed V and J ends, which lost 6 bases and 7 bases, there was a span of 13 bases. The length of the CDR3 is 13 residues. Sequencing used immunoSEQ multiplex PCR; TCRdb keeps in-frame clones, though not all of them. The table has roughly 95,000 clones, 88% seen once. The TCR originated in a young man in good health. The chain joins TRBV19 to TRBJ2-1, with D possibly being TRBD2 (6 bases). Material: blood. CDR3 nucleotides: TGTGCCAGTAGCGGGAGTTCGGTAAATGAGCAGTTCTTC. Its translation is CASSGSSVNEQFF.